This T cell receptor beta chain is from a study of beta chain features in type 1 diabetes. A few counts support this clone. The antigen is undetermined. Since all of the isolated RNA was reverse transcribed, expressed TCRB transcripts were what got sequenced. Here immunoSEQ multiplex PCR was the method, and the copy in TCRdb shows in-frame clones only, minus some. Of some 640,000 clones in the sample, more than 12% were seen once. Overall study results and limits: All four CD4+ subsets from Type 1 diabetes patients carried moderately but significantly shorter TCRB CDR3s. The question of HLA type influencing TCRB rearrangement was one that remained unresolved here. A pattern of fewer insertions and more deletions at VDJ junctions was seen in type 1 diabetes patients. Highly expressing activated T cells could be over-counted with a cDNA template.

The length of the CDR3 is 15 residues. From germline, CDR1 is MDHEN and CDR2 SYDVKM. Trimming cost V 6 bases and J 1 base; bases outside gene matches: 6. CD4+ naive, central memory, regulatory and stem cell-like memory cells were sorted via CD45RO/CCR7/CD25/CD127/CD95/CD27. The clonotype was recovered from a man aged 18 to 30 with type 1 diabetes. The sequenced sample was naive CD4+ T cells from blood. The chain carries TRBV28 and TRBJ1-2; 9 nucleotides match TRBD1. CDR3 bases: TGTGCCAGCAGGTTACAGGGGGCGAGTAACTATGGCTACACCTTC. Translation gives CASRLQGASNYGYTF.